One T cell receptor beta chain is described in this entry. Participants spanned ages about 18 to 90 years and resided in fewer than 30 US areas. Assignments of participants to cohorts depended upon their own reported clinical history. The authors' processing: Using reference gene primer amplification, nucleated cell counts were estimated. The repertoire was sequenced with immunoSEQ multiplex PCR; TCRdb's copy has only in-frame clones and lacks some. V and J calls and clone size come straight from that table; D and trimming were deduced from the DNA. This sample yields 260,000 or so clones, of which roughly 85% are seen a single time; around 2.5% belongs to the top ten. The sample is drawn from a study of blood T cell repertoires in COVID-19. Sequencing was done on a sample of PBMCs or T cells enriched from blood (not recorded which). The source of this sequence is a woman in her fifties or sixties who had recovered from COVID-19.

The CDR3 loop reads CASSQLTNTDTEAFF. In DNA form, the CDR3 reads TGCGCCAGCAGCCAACTCACAAATACAGACACTGAAGCTTTCTTT. The chain carries TRBV4-3 and TRBJ1-1; D uncertain. Between the trimmed V and J ends, which lost 2 bases and 3 bases, there was a span of 13 bases. Germline CDR1 LGHNA, CDR2 YSLEER. CDR3 length: 15 amino acids.